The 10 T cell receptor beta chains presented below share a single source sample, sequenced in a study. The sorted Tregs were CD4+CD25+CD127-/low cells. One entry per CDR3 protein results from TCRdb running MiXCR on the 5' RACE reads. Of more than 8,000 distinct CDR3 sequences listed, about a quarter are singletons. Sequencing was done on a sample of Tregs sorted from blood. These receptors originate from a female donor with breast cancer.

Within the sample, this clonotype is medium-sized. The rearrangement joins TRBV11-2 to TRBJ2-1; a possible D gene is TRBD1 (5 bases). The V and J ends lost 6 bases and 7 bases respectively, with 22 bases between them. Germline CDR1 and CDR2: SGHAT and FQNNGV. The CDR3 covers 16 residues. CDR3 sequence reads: CASRSTAEIRWNEQFF. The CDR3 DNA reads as TGTGCCAGCAGGTCGACAGCCGAGATAAGATGGAATGAGCAGTTCTTC. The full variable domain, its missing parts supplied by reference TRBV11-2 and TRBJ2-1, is EAGVAQSPRYKIIEKRQSVAFWCNPISGHATLYWYQQILGQGPKLLIQFQNNGVVDDSQLPKDRFSAERLKGVDSTLKIQPAKLEDSAVYLCASRSTAEIRWNEQFFGPGTRLTVL.

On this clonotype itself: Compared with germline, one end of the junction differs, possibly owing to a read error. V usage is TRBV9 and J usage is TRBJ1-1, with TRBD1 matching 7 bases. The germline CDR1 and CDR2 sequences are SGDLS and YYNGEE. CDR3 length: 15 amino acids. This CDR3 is CASSVQGGSGTEASF. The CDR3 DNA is TGTGCCAGCAGCGTCCAGGGGGGATCGGGGACTGAAGCCTCCTTT. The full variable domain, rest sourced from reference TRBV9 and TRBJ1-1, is DSGVTQTPKHLITATGQRVTLRCSPRSGDLSVYWYQQSLDQGLQFLIQYYNGEERAKGNILERFSAQQFPDLHSELNLSSLELGDSALYFCASSVQGGSGTEASFGQGTRLTVV.

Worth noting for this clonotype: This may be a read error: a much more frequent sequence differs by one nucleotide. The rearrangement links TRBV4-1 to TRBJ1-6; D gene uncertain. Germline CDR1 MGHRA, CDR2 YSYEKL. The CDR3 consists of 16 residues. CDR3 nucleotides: TGCGCCAGCAGCCAAGGGACCCCCGGAGCGGGTTCACTCCTCCACTTT. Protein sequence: CASSQGTPGAGSLLHF.

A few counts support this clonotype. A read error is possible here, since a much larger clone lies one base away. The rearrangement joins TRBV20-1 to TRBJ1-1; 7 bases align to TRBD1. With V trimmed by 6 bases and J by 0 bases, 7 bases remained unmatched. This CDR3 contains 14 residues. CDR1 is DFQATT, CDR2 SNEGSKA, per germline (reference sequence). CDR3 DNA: TGCAGTGCCCAGAGGGGACAGCTGAACACTGAAGCTTTCTTT. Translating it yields CSAQRGQLNTEAFF.

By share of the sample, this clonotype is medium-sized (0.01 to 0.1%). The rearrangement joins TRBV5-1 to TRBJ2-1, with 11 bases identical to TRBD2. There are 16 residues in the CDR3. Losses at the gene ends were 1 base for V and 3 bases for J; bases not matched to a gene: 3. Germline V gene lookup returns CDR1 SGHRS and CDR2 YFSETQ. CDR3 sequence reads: CASSLIAGGDYNEQFF. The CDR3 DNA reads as TGCGCCAGCAGCTTGATAGCGGGAGGGGACTACAATGAGCAGTTCTTC.

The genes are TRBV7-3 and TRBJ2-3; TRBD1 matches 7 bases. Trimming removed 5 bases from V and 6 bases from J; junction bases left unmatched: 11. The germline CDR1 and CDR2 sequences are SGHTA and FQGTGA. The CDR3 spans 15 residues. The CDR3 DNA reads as TGTGCCAGCAGCCTGTCCTCGGACAGGACGGATACGCAGTATTTT. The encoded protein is CASSLSSDRTDTQYF. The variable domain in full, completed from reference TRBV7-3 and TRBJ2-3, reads GAGVSQTPSNKVTEKGKYVELRCDPISGHTALYWYRQSLGQGPEFLIYFQGTGAADDSGLPNDRFFAVRPEGSVSTLKIQRTERGDSAVYLCASSLSSDRTDTQYFGPGTRLTVL.

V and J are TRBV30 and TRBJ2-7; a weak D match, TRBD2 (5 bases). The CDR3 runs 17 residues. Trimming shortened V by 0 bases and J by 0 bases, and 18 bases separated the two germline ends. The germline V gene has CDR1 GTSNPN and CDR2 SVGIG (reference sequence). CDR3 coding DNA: TGTGCCTGGAGTGTAACCCTGGGCGGGTTAAGCTCCTACGAGCAGTACTTC. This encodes CAWSVTLGGLSSYEQYF. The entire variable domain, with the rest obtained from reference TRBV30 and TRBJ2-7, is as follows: SQTIHQWPATLVQPVGSPLSLECTVEGTSNPNLYWYRQAAGRGLQLLFYSVGIGQISSEVPQNLSASRPQDRQFILSSKKLLLSDSGFYLCAWSVTLGGLSSYEQYFGPGTRLTVT.

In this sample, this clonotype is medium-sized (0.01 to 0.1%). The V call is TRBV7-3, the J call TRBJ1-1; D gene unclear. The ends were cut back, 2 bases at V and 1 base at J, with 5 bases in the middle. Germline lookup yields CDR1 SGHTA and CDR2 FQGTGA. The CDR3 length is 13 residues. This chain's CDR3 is CASSLLENTEAFF. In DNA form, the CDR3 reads TGTGCCAGCAGCTTACTGGAGAACACTGAAGCTTTCTTT.

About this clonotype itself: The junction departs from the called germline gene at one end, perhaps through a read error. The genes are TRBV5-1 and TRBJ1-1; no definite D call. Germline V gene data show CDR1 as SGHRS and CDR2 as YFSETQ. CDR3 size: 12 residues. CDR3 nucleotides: TGCACCAGCAGCGGGTCCGACACTGAAACTTTCTTT. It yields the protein CTSSGSDTETFF.

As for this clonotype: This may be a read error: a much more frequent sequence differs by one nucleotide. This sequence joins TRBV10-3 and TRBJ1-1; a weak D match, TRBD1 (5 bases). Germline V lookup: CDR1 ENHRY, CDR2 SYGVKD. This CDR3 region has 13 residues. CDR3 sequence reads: CAISAPGGPEALF. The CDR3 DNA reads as TGTGCCATCAGTGCCCCGGGGGGTCCTGAAGCTCTCTTT.